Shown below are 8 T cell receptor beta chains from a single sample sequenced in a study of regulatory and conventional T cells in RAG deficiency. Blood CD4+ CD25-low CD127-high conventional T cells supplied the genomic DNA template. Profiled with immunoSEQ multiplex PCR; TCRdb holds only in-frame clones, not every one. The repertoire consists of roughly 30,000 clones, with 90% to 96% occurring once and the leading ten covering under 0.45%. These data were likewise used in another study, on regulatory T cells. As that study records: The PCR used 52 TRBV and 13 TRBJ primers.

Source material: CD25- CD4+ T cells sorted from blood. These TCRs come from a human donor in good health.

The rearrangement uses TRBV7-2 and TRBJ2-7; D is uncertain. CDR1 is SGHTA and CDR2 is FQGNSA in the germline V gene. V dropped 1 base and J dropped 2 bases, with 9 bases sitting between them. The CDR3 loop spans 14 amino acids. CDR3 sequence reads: CASSLESNTYEQYF. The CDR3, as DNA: TGTGCCAGCAGCTTAGAGTCAAACACCTACGAGCAGTACTTC.

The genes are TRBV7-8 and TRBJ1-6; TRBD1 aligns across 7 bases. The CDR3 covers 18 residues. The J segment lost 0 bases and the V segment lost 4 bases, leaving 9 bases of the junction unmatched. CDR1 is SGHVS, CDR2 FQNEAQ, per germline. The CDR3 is CASSSRDSHFSYNSPLHF. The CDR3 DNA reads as TGTGCCAGCAGCTCCCGGGACAGCCATTTCTCCTATAATTCACCCCTCCACTTT.

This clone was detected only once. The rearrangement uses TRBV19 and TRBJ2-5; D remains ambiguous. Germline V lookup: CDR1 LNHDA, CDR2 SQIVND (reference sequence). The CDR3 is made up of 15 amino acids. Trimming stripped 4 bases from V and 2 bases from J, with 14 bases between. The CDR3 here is CASSKFTAVQETQYF. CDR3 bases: TGTGCCAGTAGTAAATTTACGGCGGTTCAAGAGACCCAGTACTTC.

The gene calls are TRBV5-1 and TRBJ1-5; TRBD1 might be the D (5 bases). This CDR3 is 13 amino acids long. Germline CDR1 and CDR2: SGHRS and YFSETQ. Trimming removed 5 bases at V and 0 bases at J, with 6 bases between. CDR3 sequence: CASRQGSNQPQHF. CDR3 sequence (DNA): TGCGCCAGCAGGCAGGGTAGCAATCAGCCCCAGCATTTT.

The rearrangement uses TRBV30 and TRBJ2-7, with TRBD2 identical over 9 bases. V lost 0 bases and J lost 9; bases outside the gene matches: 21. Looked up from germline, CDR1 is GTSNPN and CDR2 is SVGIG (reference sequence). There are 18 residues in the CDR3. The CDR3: CAWSVFSRAGGYSVGQYF. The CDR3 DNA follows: TGTGCCTGGAGTGTATTCTCTCGGGCGGGAGGGTACTCTGTCGGGCAGTACTTC.

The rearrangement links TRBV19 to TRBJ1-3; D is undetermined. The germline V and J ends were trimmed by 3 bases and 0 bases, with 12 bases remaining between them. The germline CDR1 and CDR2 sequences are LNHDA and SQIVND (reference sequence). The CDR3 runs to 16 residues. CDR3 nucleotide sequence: TGTGCCAGTAGTATCTACAGAAGAACCTCTGGAAACACCATATATTTT. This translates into CASSIYRRTSGNTIYF.

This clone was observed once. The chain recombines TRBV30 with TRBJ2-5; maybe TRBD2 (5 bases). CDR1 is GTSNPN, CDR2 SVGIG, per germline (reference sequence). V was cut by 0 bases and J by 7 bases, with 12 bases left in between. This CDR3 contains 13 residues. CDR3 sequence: CAWSVGGSSTQYF. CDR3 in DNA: TGTGCCTGGAGTGTAGGCGGGTCGTCGACCCAGTACTTC.

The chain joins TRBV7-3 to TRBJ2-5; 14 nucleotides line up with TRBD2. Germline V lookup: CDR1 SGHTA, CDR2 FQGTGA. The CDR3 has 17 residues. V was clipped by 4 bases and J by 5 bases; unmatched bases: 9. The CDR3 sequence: CASSSGTSGRLSETQYF. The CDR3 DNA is TGTGCCAGCAGCTCCGGGACTAGCGGGAGACTCTCCGAGACCCAGTACTTC.